This T cell receptor beta chain stems from a study of blood T cell repertoires in COVID-19. The CDR3 has 13 residues. Assay: immunoSEQ multiplex PCR; the TCRdb copy retains only in-frame clones and omits some. There are 200,000 to 250,000 clones in the sample; more than 75% occur only once, and 3% lies in the top ten. This sequence originates from a woman aged 25 to 39 who had recovered from COVID-19. The chain couples TRBV21-1 to TRBJ2-5; the table's D call, TRBD2, was not checked against the DNA. TRBV21-1 is a listed pseudogene. The sample consisted of peripheral blood. CDR3 region: CASSKDCLETQYF. CDR3 nucleotides: TGTGCCAGCAGCAAGGACTGTCTGGAGACCCAGTACTTC.